This TCR beta chain was identified during a study of PD-L1 blockade in urothelial cancer (dated by TCRdb to about 2017). Study-level background: Therapy was started at some point between 2014 and 2016 for all patients, and atezolizumab 1,200 mg was administered intravenously every 3 weeks. Nine patients achieved durable clinical benefit and approximately 20 did not. Blood samples were analyzed at two time points: 3 weeks after treatment start (second dose) and 6 weeks after treatment start. Pretreatment blood TCR-seq was available for fewer than 30 patients, at least one posttreatment blood collection was obtained for around 25 patients, and tumor TCR-seq was available for around 25 patients. About 90% of the roughly 30 patients were identified as males with urothelial cancer of bladder origin, and a prior smoking history was reported by 18 of 29 patients. Blood samples gave a median of 141,255 T cells and 83,000 or so unique TCRs, with a median clonality of roughly 0.081. Pretreatment tumor samples, along with matched peripheral blood collected serially before and after atezolizumab treatment, underwent TCR sequencing. Somatic, immune and clinical correlates of response to PD-L1 blockade with atezolizumab in urothelial cancer were the focus of an exploratory multi-omic analysis. Whole exome sequencing and RNA sequencing of pretreatment tumors were performed alongside TCR sequencing in the same patients. An ECOG performance status of 0 or 1 was recorded for the patients, and 0 to 3 prior chemotherapy regimens had been received by the patients. Durable clinical benefit was defined as progression-free survival longer than 6 months, and TCR features were also tested against progression-free and overall survival. Study-wide conclusions, independent of this receptor: A pretreatment peripheral blood TCR clonality below the median was linked to improved progression-free and overall survival. At 3 weeks after the start of treatment, tumor-associated TCR clones in peripheral blood had expanded more in patients with durable benefit (n ≈ 20, p = 0.022). Because the sample size was small (n of about 29) and many exploratory analyses were performed, the results are intended to be hypothesis-generating.

Synthetic TCR analog templates were spiked into each PCR so that absolute template abundance could be estimated from read counts. The immunoSEQ assay used bias-controlled V and J gene primers to amplify TCRbeta CDR3 regions from genomic DNA. Sequencing of rearranged TCRbeta segments was performed at approximately 20X coverage. Concerning the study's data processing: Sequencing errors were corrected by clustering and CDR3s were annotated against IMGT to assign V, D and J genes. Out-of-frame and stop-codon sequences were excluded, and only productive TCRbeta rearrangements were used in downstream analyses. Clonality was computed as one minus Shannon entropy normalized by the log of the number of unique productive sequences. Fisher's exact test with Benjamini-Hochberg correction, at a threshold of adjusted p below 0.01, was used to find clones that differed between time points or between blood and tumor. TCRdb provides this immuneACCESS table in a form limited to in-frame rearrangements. Some clones are lacking; in checked studies, under half of them reflect an unresolved V gene, and why the rest are absent is not known. V and J calls and clone size are copied from that table; D and trimming were computed from the DNA. This sample lists 71,000 or so clones; 85% to 90% were detected once. 3.4% of the sample comes from the top ten.

Inclusive of the bounding cysteine and phenylalanine, the CDR3 is 11 residues long. This entry keeps only the CDR3 DNA: 33 bases, framed from base 1. V sheds 2 bases and J sheds 3 bases, leaving 4 bases between their ends. Based on the germline V gene (reference sequence), the CDR1 and CDR2 sequences are GTSNPN and SVGIG. Turning to this clone: Its cognate antigen has yet to be identified. No base qualities exist here, and no much larger clone lies one base off it.

A cohort of 25 to 35 patients with locally advanced or metastatic urothelial carcinoma, treated at Memorial Sloan Kettering on a trial protocol, was included. Peripheral blood mononuclear cells were collected pretreatment and during treatment, with between 1 and 8 total time points obtained per patient. The Qiagen DNeasy Blood extraction kit was used to purify genomic DNA from total PBMCs and from tumor samples. PBMCs were collected pretreatment and during treatment, and were isolated and stored as previously described. The input for sequencing was PBMCs, taken around atezolizumab (anti-PD-L1) treatment. This sequence originates from a man in his 60s with urothelial cancer. The chain was built from TRBV30 and TRBJ1-2, with the D gene uncertain. CDR3 loop: CAWSPDYGYTF. The nucleotides read TGTGCCTGGAGTCCTGACTATGGCTACACCTTC.